A selection of T cell receptor beta chains follows, all from one sample in a study of T cell responses to AZD1222 COVID-19 vaccine. Some clones are missing from TCRdb's copy, which holds only in-frame ones; the method was immunoSEQ multiplex PCR. The sample shows over 60,000 clones, more than 75% of them seen only once. This material consisted of peripheral blood, taken on day 0 of AZD1222 vaccination. Receptor source: an adult in good health. Each CDR3 is given with its conserved first and last residue. D genes are given only for firm matches. Clone sizes are given selectively: once, few, many, or a class where the clone is expanded.

TRBJ2-5	TRBV5-4	NA	TRBD2	TGTGCCAGCAGCTCAGGACTAGCGGAACAAGAGACCCAGTACTTC	CASSSGLAEQETQYF
TRBJ2-3	TRBV19	NA	NA	TGTGCCAGTAGTATCGGGGCAGGGCTCGCAGATACGCAGTATTTT	CASSIGAGLADTQYF
TRBJ1-2	TRBV19	NA	NA	TGTGCCAGTAGTATCGAAGTTAACTATGGCTACACCTTC	CASSIEVNYGYTF
TRBJ1-5	TRBV12-3/TRBV12-4	NA	NA	TGTGCCAGCAGTCCCCTCAATCAGCCCCAGCATTTT	CASSPLNQPQHF
TRBJ1-5	TRBV2	NA	NA	TGTGCCAGCAGTGGGGTGGGGGGAAATCAGCCCCAGCATTTT	CASSGVGGNQPQHF
TRBJ1-5	TRBV19	NA	NA	TGTGCCAGTAGTATACAAGAGAATCAGCCCCAGCATTTT	CASSIQENQPQHF
TRBJ2-7	TRBV20-1	NA	NA	TGCAGTGCTAGTCAGGACCAAGGGGGGTTCGAGCAGTACTTC	CSASQDQGGFEQYF
TRBJ2-7	TRBV5-5	few	NA	TGTGCCAGCAGCCCGGTACAGGGTTCTAAAGACTACGAGCAGTACTTC	CASSPVQGSKDYEQYF
TRBJ1-3	TRBV19	NA	NA	TGTGCCAGTACCGTCAAATCGGACAGACCTGGAAACACCATATATTTT	CASTVKSDRPGNTIYF
TRBJ2-1	TRBV27	NA	NA	TGTGCCAGCAGTTTAATCGGGGTGGGAGGAGCCAATGAGCAGTTCTTC	CASSLIGVGGANEQFF
TRBJ2-7	TRBV11-3	NA	TRBD2	TGTGCCAGCAGCCGGGGTGCGGGGGGAAGCCACGAGCAGTACTTC	CASSRGAGGSHEQYF
TRBJ1-2	TRBV19	NA	TRBD1	TGTGCCAGTCGACCTACAGGGGGCAACTATGGCTACACCTTC	CASRPTGGNYGYTF
TRBJ1-1	TRBV19	NA	NA	TGTGCCAGTAGTTTAGGACAAAGCTTTGAAGCTTTCTTT	CASSLGQSFEAFF